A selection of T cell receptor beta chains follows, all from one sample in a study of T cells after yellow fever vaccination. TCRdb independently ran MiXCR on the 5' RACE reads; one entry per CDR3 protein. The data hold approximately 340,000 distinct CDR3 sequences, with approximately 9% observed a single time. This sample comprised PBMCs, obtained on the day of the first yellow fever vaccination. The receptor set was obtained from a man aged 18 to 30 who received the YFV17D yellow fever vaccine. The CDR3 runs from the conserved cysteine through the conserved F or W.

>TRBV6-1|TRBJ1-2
CASSPTREIGYTF
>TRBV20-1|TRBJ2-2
CSARRGWNTGELFF
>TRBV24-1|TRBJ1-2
CATSDRGYGYTF
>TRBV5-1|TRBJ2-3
CASSLVGGFGNTDTQYF
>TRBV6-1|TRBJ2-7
CASSRVGQGNYEQYF
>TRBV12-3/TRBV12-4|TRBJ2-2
CASSLTGHGELFF
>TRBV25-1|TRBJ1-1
CASRWGYTEAFF
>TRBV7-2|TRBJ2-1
CASSQLAGAYNEQFF
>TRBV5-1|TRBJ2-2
CASSPRGGTGELFF
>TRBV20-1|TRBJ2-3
CSAREGADTQYF
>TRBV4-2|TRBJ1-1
CASSRDRDREAFF
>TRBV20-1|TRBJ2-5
CSARAGARETQYF
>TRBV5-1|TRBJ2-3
CASSFGLAGGSTDTQYF
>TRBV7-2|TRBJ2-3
CASSQWTGATDTQYF
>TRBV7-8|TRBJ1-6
CASSPREHYNSPLHF
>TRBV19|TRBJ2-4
CASKVPGGAKNIQYF
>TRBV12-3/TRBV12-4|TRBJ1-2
CASGHTTGADNYGYTF
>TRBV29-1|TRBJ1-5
CSARQGSQPQHF
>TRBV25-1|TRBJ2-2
CASSGTGDAGELFF
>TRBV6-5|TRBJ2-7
CASSYLQRTYEQYF
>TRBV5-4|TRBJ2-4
CASSLGPILYF
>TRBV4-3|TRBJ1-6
CASRERDRGNSPLHF
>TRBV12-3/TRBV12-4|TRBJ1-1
CASSLASSINQAFF
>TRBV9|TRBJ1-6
CASSSLDSYKGSPLHF
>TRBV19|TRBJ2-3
CGVKGLSSDTQYF